This T cell receptor (beta chain) is from a study of shared clonotypes between healthy human individuals. General observations from the study: Tissue TCR repertoires likely differ from these blood-only repertoires. Sharing across a few donors was seen in around 5.1% of naive CD4 clonotypes. Since donors were few, the genetic and exposure-history diversity represented was limited.

Some clones are missing from TCRdb's copy, which holds only in-frame ones; the method was immunoSEQ multiplex PCR. Of hundreds of thousands of clones in the sample, about 96% were seen once. On this clone itself: No antigen is known for it.

V lost 5 bases to trimming and J lost 3 bases, with 11 bases between them. This CDR3 region has 13 residues. CDR1 and CDR2 from the germline V gene are MGHRA and YSYEKL. Naive-designated CD8 cells lacked CD45RO, were positively enriched for CCR7, and omitted terminally differentiated effector memory CD45RA+ cells. Adult Caucasians living in Nashville, Tennessee made up all of the donors. Source material: naive CD8+ T cells sorted from blood. V usage is TRBV4-1 and J usage is TRBJ2-7; D unresolved. The TCR comes from a woman in her twenties or thirties in good health. CDR3 sequence (DNA): TGCGCCAGCAGCGCCCAGCACGTCTACGAGCAGTACTTC. As protein: CASSAQHVYEQYF.